This is a list of T cell receptor beta chains from one sample in a study of PD-L1 blockade in urothelial cancer. The assay was immunoSEQ multiplex PCR, and TCRdb's table has in-frame clones only and misses some. The sample includes more than 70,000 clones, approximately 88% of them seen just once. The sequencing here drew on PBMCs, taken around atezolizumab (anti-PD-L1) treatment. These receptors all stem from a man in his fifties or sixties with urothelial cancer. CDR3s leave out the opening cysteine and the closing phenylalanine or tryptophan. The D gene is left open where the match is weak.

D	V	J	CDR3
TRBD2	TRBV5-1	TRBJ2-1	ASSLPTSGGNNEQF
NA	TRBV7-9	TRBJ2-2	ASSTHTGELF
TRBD2	TRBV19	TRBJ2-5	ASSIEMSGRGETQY
NA	TRBV6-5	TRBJ2-3	ATRDSRTDTQY
TRBD1	TRBV10-3	TRBJ1-6	ATTGDNSPLH
NA	TRBV7-8	TRBJ1-6	ASSNTVSYNSPLH
NA	TRBV5-6	TRBJ1-3	ASSPRQWRNTIY
NA	TRBV6-1	TRBJ2-2	ASSRGDTGELF
NA	TRBV28	TRBJ1-2	ASISEELYGYT
TRBD2	TRBV2	TRBJ2-2	ASSESSGRGDTGELF
TRBD2	TRBV10-2	TRBJ2-7	ASSSILAGPHEQY
NA	TRBV6-6	TRBJ1-1	ASSYHRGLMNTEAF
NA	TRBV7-3	TRBJ2-3	ASSLNTGSTDTQY
NA	TRBV9	TRBJ2-3	ASSVGEGVGTDTQY
TRBD1	TRBV5-1	TRBJ2-7	ASSRGQGVAGYEQY
NA	TRBV12-2	TRBJ2-7	ASRLALGLAGGREQY
NA	TRBV7-2	TRBJ1-5	ASSLEEVTPQH
TRBD2	TRBV5-1	TRBJ2-1	ASSFSGGLYNEQF
TRBD2	TRBV5-4	TRBJ2-1	ASSLVASGMNNEQF
NA	TRBV2	TRBJ1-1	ASSEQGSSTEAF
TRBD1	TRBV18	TRBJ1-4	ASSAFKTGHNEKLF
NA	TRBV5-5	TRBJ1-5	ASSLVPDGPQH
TRBD2	TRBV28	TRBJ2-7	ASSPTQPGGYEQY
NA	TRBV14	TRBJ2-3	ASSLSPKTSTDTQY
NA	TRBV18	TRBJ2-1	ASSPIRDEQF
NA	TRBV9	TRBJ1-1	ASGDRGTEAF
TRBD1	TRBV9	TRBJ1-1	ASSAGQGAGTEAF
NA	TRBV5-1	TRBJ1-6	ASSPGQSSYNSPLH
TRBD1	TRBV6-6	TRBJ2-1	ASSYGQGAGADEQF
NA	TRBV4-1	TRBJ1-2	ASSLAGGRYGYT
TRBD2	TRBV27	TRBJ2-1	ASSLYAGLAGTEQF
NA	TRBV9	TRBJ2-1	ASSVDLEVYNEQF
NA	TRBV6-5	TRBJ1-1	ASSYSTALNTEAF
NA	TRBV30	TRBJ2-2	AWSVGGFGELF